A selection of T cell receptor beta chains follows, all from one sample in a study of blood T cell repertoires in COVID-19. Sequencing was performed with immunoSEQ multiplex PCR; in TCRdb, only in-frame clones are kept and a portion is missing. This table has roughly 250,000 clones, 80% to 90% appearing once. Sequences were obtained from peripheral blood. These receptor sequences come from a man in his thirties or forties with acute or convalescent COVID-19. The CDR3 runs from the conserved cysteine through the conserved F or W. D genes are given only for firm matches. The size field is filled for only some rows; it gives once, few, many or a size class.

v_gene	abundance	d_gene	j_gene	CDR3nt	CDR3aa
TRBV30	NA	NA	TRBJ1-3	TGTGCTGCGCTGAGTCCTGGAAACACCATATATTTT	CAALSPGNTIYF
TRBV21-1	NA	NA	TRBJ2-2	TGTGCCAGCAGCAAAGTGGGGCGGGGGCCCGAGGTTGTGGGCGGGGAGCTGTTTTTT	CASSKVGRGPEVVGGELFF
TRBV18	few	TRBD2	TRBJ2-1	TGTGCCAGCTCACCATTTTCAAGCGGGAGAGGGAATGAGCAGTTCTTC	CASSPFSSGRGNEQFF
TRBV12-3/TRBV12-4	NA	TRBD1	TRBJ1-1	TGTGCCAGCAGTCTGAGGGGGCGGACTGAAGCTTTCTTT	CASSLRGRTEAFF
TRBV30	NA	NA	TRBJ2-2	TGTGCCTGGAGTGTAGGCGCAGGTACCGGGGAGCTGTTTTTT	CAWSVGAGTGELFF
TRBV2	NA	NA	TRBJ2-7	TGTGCCAGCAGTGAAGGACCGCGGAGCTCCTACGAGCAGTACTTC	CASSEGPRSSYEQYF
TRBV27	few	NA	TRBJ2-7	TGTGCCAGCAGTTTATTCCCCCTAGGCGACGAGCAGTACTTC	CASSLFPLGDEQYF
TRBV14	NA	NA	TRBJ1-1	TGTGCCAGCAGCCAAGTAGGGGGTGCCACTGAAGCTTTCTTT	CASSQVGGATEAFF
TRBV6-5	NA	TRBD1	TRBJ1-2	TGTGCCAGCAGCCCCAACCGGGACAGGGGGAATGGCTACACCTTC	CASSPNRDRGNGYTF
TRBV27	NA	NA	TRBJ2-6	TGTGCCAGGACGAGGTCCGAGTCTGGGGCCAACGTCCTGACTTTC	CARTRSESGANVLTF
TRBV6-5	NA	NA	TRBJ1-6	TGTGCCAGCAGTCAACCGGGACTTTATAATTCACCCCTCCACTTT	CASSQPGLYNSPLHF
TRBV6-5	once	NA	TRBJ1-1	TGTGCCAGCAGTTCGACTCCAGGGTGGACTGAAGCTTTCTTT	CASSSTPGWTEAFF
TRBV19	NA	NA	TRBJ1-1	TGTGCCAGTAGTCCCCGGACTTGGAACACTGAAGCTTTCTTT	CASSPRTWNTEAFF
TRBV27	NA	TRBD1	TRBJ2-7	TGTGCCAGCTGCCACAGGGGTGGGAGTTACGAGCAGTACTTC	CASCHRGGSYEQYF
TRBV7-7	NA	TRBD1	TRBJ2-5	TGTGCTAGCAGCATAACAGGGGCTAAAGAGACCCAGTACTTC	CASSITGAKETQYF
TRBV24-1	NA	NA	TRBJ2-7	TGTGCCACCAGTGATATTACAGGGTCGGGGCAGTACTTC	CATSDITGSGQYF
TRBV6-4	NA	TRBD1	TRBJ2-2	TGTGCCAGCAGTAACCGACAGGGTTCCGGGGAGCTGTTTTTT	CASSNRQGSGELFF
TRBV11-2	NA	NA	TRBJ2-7	TGTGCCAGCAGCCAGAGTGGAGGGGCGGGGTACGAGCAGTACTTC	CASSQSGGAGYEQYF
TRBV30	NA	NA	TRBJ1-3	TGTGCCTGGAGGAAAAGGAGAGACAGCTCTGGAAACACCATATATTTT	CAWRKRRDSSGNTIYF
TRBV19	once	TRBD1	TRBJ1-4	TGTGCCAGTAGTACCGACAGGGGGAAGACTAATGAAAAACTGTTTTTT	CASSTDRGKTNEKLFF
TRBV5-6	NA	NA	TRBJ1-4	TGTGCCAGCAGCTTGGGGGCCGTACGGAAAACTAATGAAAAACTGTTTTTT	CASSLGAVRKTNEKLFF
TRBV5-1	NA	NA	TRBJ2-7	TGCGCCAGCAGCTCAGGCGGGGGCGTCTCCTACGAGCAGTACTTC	CASSSGGGVSYEQYF
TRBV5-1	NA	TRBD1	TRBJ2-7	TGCGCCAGCAGCTTAGTCCCGGGACAGGGGAGCGAGCAGTACTTC	CASSLVPGQGSEQYF
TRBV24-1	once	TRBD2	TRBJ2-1	TGTGCCACCAGTGATTCGCCTCGGGAGGCTAGCGGGAGATGGAATGAGCAGTTCTTC	CATSDSPREASGRWNEQFF
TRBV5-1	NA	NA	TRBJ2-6	TGCGCCAGCAGCTACAGGTACTCTGGGGCCAACGTCCTGACTTTC	CASSYRYSGANVLTF
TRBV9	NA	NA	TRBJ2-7	TGTGCCAGTTGGGGGGAGACTCCCCATCCCAGAGGGTACTTC	CASWGETPHPRGYF
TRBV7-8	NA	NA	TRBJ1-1	TGTGCCAGCAGCTTAGTGGTCCCAGGATGGGCTTTCTTT	CASSLVVPGWAFF
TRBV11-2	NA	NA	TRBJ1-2	TGTGCCAGCAGCTTAGAACAGAACTATGGCTACACCTTC	CASSLEQNYGYTF
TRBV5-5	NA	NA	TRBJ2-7	TGTGCCAGCAGCTTTTTGGGGGGATTACTCTACGAGCAGTACTTC	CASSFLGGLLYEQYF
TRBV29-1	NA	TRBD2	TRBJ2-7	TGCAGCGTTGTTTCTAGCGGCACCTACGAGCAGTACTTC	CSVVSSGTYEQYF
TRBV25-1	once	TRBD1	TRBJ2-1	TGTGCCAGCAGTTTACCGGGACAGGGGGCCGGACGTCCGTTCTTC	CASSLPGQGAGRPFF